This is a list of T cell receptor beta chains from one sample in a study of post-analysis software for immune sequencing data. One entry per CDR3 protein, called by TCRdb with MiXCR from the PCR reads. This table has 820,000 or so distinct CDR3 sequences, under 70% appearing once. Sequenced input: blood. These receptors came from a girl between 10 and 17 years old with multiple sclerosis. Both conserved end residues are part of each CDR3. A D gene is named only where the DNA matches it firmly. The listing skips clone size in some rows; elsewhere it reads once, few, many or a size class.

DNA	CDR3	V	size	D	J
TGTGCCAGCAGGCTCACAGGGGGCCACGAGCAGTACTTC	CASRLTGGHEQYF	TRBV6-5	.	TRBD1	TRBJ2-7
TGTGCCAGCAGCCCCCACCAGATTACCGGGACAGAGCAAGAGACCCAGTACTTC	CASSPHQITGTEQETQYF	TRBV7-9	.	TRBD1	TRBJ2-5
TGTGCCAGCAGCCAAGGTTCGGACTGGGGTACGCAGTATTTT	CASSQGSDWGTQYF	TRBV3-1	.	.	TRBJ2-3
TGTGCCAGCAGTTTAGTTGTGGCCACAAACACTGAAGCTTTCTTT	CASSLVVATNTEAFF	TRBV12-3/TRBV12-4	.	.	TRBJ1-1
TGCAGTGCTAGAGTTGCGGGAGGAGCGAATGAGCAGTTCTTC	CSARVAGGANEQFF	TRBV20-1	.	TRBD2	TRBJ2-1
TGCGCCAGCAGCTACCGACTACAAGAGACCCAGTACTTC	CASSYRLQETQYF	TRBV5-1	.	.	TRBJ2-5
TGCGCCAGCAGCCAAGAAAGGGGACAGGGTTCGTACGAGCAGTACTTC	CASSQERGQGSYEQYF	TRBV4-1	.	TRBD1	TRBJ2-7
TGTGCCAGCAGTGAGGGGGCAGGGAGGAGCAATCAGCCCCAGCATTTT	CASSEGAGRSNQPQHF	TRBV2	.	.	TRBJ1-5
TGTGCCAGCAGCTCGATGAACACTGAAGCTTTCTTT	CASSSMNTEAFF	TRBV7-6	few	.	TRBJ1-1
TGCGCCAGCAGTCTCCCTCCCCGGGACAGGGTCTACGAGCAGTACTTC	CASSLPPRDRVYEQYF	TRBV4-1	.	TRBD1	TRBJ2-7
TGTGCCAGCAGTTTTGGCGGACAGCGCCAGGAGACCCAGTACTTC	CASSFGGQRQETQYF	TRBV28	.	.	TRBJ2-5
TGTGCCAGCAGGTCAAGGCTAGCGGTCCCGGGGGATACGCAGTATTTT	CASRSRLAVPGDTQYF	TRBV6-5	.	TRBD2	TRBJ2-3
TGCGCCAGCAGCCAGGGTCCCTCGCGGAAGCAGTTCTTC	CASSQGPSRKQFF	TRBV5-1	once	.	TRBJ2-1
TGCAGTGCTGGAGTAGAGGGCTCCTACAATGAGCAGTTCTTC	CSAGVEGSYNEQFF	TRBV20-1	.	.	TRBJ2-1
TGCAGTGCTTCTCGGGGGGTGGGGAATGAGCAGTTCTTC	CSASRGVGNEQFF	TRBV20-1	.	TRBD2	TRBJ2-1
TGTGCCAGCAGAGGAGCGGGACAGGGTTACAATGAGCAGTTCTTC	CASRGAGQGYNEQFF	TRBV12-3/TRBV12-4	.	TRBD1	TRBJ2-1
TGTGCCAGCAGTGAACAGGGACCCACAGATACGCAGTATTTT	CASSEQGPTDTQYF	TRBV2	once	.	TRBJ2-3
TGCAGTGCTGCCCCATTAGCGGGAGGGAAGGTTGAGACCCAGTACTTC	CSAAPLAGGKVETQYF	TRBV20-1	.	TRBD2	TRBJ2-5
TGCAGCGCCCCTTTCCCCGGGGACTATGGCTACACCTTC	CSAPFPGDYGYTF	TRBV29-1	.	.	TRBJ1-2
TGTGCCAGCAGCTTAGCGGCAGCCCCGGGTGGGGGCGAGCAGTACTTC	CASSLAAAPGGGEQYF	TRBV7-2	.	.	TRBJ2-7
TGCGCCAGCAGCCTCCCGGCAGACAGGGACATGTTGGACGAGCAGTACTTC	CASSLPADRDMLDEQYF	TRBV4-1	.	TRBD1	TRBJ2-7
TGCAGCGTTGAATACAAGCGGAACTATGGCTACACCTTC	CSVEYKRNYGYTF	TRBV29-1	few	.	TRBJ1-2
TGCAGCGTTGTGAGCAGGGCCACCTACGAGCAGTACTTC	CSVVSRATYEQYF	TRBV29-1	once	.	TRBJ2-7
TGCGCCAGCAGCGGAGGGATCTCAGATACGCAGTATTTT	CASSGGISDTQYF	TRBV5-1	.	.	TRBJ2-3
TGCAGCGTTACAGCGAGCACAGATACGCAGTATTTT	CSVTASTDTQYF	TRBV29-1	.	.	TRBJ2-3
TGTGCCAGCAGCTTAGATACAGGGACATTTGAGACCCAGTACTTC	CASSLDTGTFETQYF	TRBV11-2	.	.	TRBJ2-5
TGTGCCAGCAGCCAGAATACAGGGATCTACGAGCAGTACTTC	CASSQNTGIYEQYF	TRBV11-1	few	.	TRBJ2-7
TGTGCCAGCAGCAAGACAGGGGGCAATCAGCCCCAGCATTTT	CASSKTGGNQPQHF	TRBV7-2	.	TRBD1	TRBJ1-5
TGCAGCGTTGGTGGCAGGGCAAACACTGAAGCTTTCTTT	CSVGGRANTEAFF	TRBV29-1	few	.	TRBJ1-1
TGTGCCAGCAGCCAACGTCTCCGGGGCGATGAGCAGTTCTTC	CASSQRLRGDEQFF	TRBV14	.	.	TRBJ2-1
TGCAGTGCTACCTCGACAGGACATACAAACTATGGCTACACCTTC	CSATSTGHTNYGYTF	TRBV20-1	.	.	TRBJ1-2
TGTGCCAGCAGCTTAAGGGGGACTAGCGGTCCTACCCTTAGAGATGAGCAGTTCTTC	CASSLRGTSGPTLRDEQFF	TRBV7-9	.	TRBD2	TRBJ2-1
TGTGCCACCAGTGATCCCGGACGGACAGCCTCAGATACGCAGTATTTT	CATSDPGRTASDTQYF	TRBV24-1	.	.	TRBJ2-3
TGCAGTGCACAGGGAGGCGAGCAGTACTTC	CSAQGGEQYF	TRBV20-1	.	.	TRBJ2-7
TGTGCCAGCAGTTTAGCGAATTGGGCAGGGGCCAATTCACCCCTCCACTTT	CASSLANWAGANSPLHF	TRBV12-3/TRBV12-4	.	.	TRBJ1-6
TGTGCCAGCAGTGGCAGGGGCACTAACTATGGCTACACCTTC	CASSGRGTNYGYTF	TRBV6-6	.	.	TRBJ1-2
TGTGCCTGGAGTAGAGAGAACACTGAAGCTTTCTTT	CAWSRENTEAFF	TRBV30	.	.	TRBJ1-1
TGCAGCGTAAGAAGGGACGGGAAAGAGACCCAGTACTTC	CSVRRDGKETQYF	TRBV29-1	.	.	TRBJ2-5
TGCAGTGCTCCTGCCGGGGACAGGGGGCTAGAGCAGTACTTC	CSAPAGDRGLEQYF	TRBV20-1	few	TRBD1	TRBJ2-7
TGTGCCAGCAGTTACGTAGCGGGAGGGGATTACACCGGGGAGCTGTTTTTT	CASSYVAGGDYTGELFF	TRBV6-5	once	TRBD2	TRBJ2-2
TGTGCCAGCAGTCCGATCACCGGGACAGGGAGGTTTGATACGCAGTATTTT	CASSPITGTGRFDTQYF	TRBV12-3/TRBV12-4	.	TRBD1	TRBJ2-3
TGTGCCAGCAGTTTAGTATCAGGGACTAGCGGAACCTACGAGCAGTACTTC	CASSLVSGTSGTYEQYF	TRBV7-9	.	TRBD2	TRBJ2-7
TGTGCCATCAGTGAGTCTACTAGCGGCTCCTACGAGCAGTACTTC	CAISESTSGSYEQYF	TRBV10-3	few	TRBD2	TRBJ2-7
TGTGCCAGCAGTTACCGCGGGACAGGGATGGGTACGCAGTATTTT	CASSYRGTGMGTQYF	TRBV12-3/TRBV12-4	.	TRBD1	TRBJ2-3
TGTGCCAGCAGCTCCGAGGACAGGGGATGGTCCCATGTATACGAGCAGTACTTC	CASSSEDRGWSHVYEQYF	TRBV11-2	.	TRBD1	TRBJ2-7
TGTGCCACCAGCCCTCGGGGACAGGCGTCCTACGAGCAGTACTTC	CATSPRGQASYEQYF	TRBV15	.	TRBD1	TRBJ2-7
TGTGCCAGCAGCTTATCGGTTCGACAGGGATTCAATGAGCAGTTCTTC	CASSLSVRQGFNEQFF	TRBV5-1	.	TRBD1	TRBJ2-1
TGCGCCAGCAGCTCAGGACTAGAGGCGGCCGGGGAGCTGTTTTTT	CASSSGLEAAGELFF	TRBV5-1	.	TRBD2	TRBJ2-2